Listed here are 6 T cell receptor beta chains from one sample, sequenced in a study of a mutant IDH1 vaccine in newly diagnosed glioma. The repertoire was sequenced with immunoSEQ multiplex PCR; TCRdb's copy has only in-frame clones and lacks some. The repertoire holds fewer than 45,000 clones, with roughly 89% as singletons. The time point denotes: week 11, during vaccination. Every single dose of the vaccine, 300 ug of mutant IDH1 20-mer peptide, came with topical imiquimod. Antigens for these TCRs are unknown. The sequencing here drew on PBMCs, taken from a glioma patient whose treatment included an IDH1 peptide vaccine. These TCRs come from a man between 40 and 49 years old with glioma.

This clone was seen once. Written as DNA, the CDR3 is TGTGCCAGCTCACCACGAGCCGATGGACAGGGTGGTACTGAAGCTTTCTTT. Protein: CASSPRADGQGGTEAFF. This chain connects TRBV18 to TRBJ1-1; 8 bases are shared with TRBD1. Germline CDR1 reads KGHSH; CDR2 reads LQKENI. J was trimmed by 5 bases and V by 1 base; bases with no gene match: 12. The CDR3 has 17 amino acids.

This chain joins TRBV4-3 and TRBJ2-2; D gene unclear. The germline V gene encodes CDR1 LGHNA and CDR2 YSLEER. This CDR3 spans 12 amino acids. Trimming took off 4 bases at V and 7 bases at J, with 7 bases between the two ends. DNA of the CDR3: TGCGCCAGCAGCCCGCGGATCGGGGAGCTGTTTTTT. Amino acid sequence: CASSPRIGELFF.

V and J are TRBV20-1 and TRBJ2-3, with D unclear. Trimming stripped 1 base from V and 6 bases from J, with 2 bases between. Germline V gene sequence: CDR1 DFQATT, CDR2 SNEGSKA (reference sequence). CDR3 length: 10 residues. The CDR3 DNA follows: TGCAGTGCTAGAGGGGATACGCAGTATTTT. Translating it yields CSARGDTQYF.

This rearrangement joins TRBV21-1 to TRBJ2-7; the DNA was not compared with TRBD1, the D call given in the table. TRBV21-1 is deemed a pseudogene. The CDR3 loop spans 11 amino acids. The CDR3 region is CASSPPDKQYF. The CDR3 coding sequence is TGTGCCAGCAGCCCACCCGACAAGCAGTACTTC.

The V gene is TRBV2, the J gene TRBJ1-1; 8 bases are shared with TRBD1. The CDR3 sequence is 13 residues long. The ends lost 5 bases at V and 3 bases at J; junction bases unmatched: 2. Germline V lookup: CDR1 SNHLY, CDR2 FYNNEI. CDR3 coding DNA: TGTGCCAGCAGTAGACAGGGGCACACTGAAGCTTTCTTT. This gives the protein CASSRQGHTEAFF.

This clone ranks as medium-sized (0.01 to 0.1%). The rearrangement uses TRBV10-3 and TRBJ2-7, with D possibly TRBD1 on 6 matching bases. V shed 4 bases and J shed 9 bases, with 13 bases lying between them. Germline V CDR1 and CDR2: ENHRY, SYGVKD. The CDR3 covers 12 residues. CDR3 protein: CAISAFTGPQYF. Written as DNA, the CDR3 is TGTGCCATCAGTGCCTTTACAGGGCCGCAGTACTTC.